A selection of T cell receptor beta chains follows, all from one sample in a study of cytomegalovirus exposure and HLA in healthy donors. Assay used: immunoSEQ multiplex PCR; TCRdb lists only in-frame clones, some missing. The sample has a few hundred thousand clones, 85% to 90% seen once. Source material: PBMCs. The receptors were gathered from a woman aged 18 to 35 in good health and CMV-seronegative. Both conserved end residues are part of each CDR3. A D gene is named only where the DNA matches it firmly. Clone size is not always given. Where it is, it says once, few, many or a class for expanded clones.

.	.	TRBV10-3	TRBJ1-5	TGTGCCAGCCGAACGGTCCTGACAGGCGATCAGCCCCAGCATTTT	CASRTVLTGDQPQHF
.	.	TRBV18	TRBJ2-1	TGTGCCAGCTCACCGGCGGGGTGGGAGCAGTTCTTC	CASSPAGWEQFF
many	.	TRBV28	TRBJ1-5	TGTGCCAGCAGTTTATTACAGGGTCAGCCCCAGCATTTT	CASSLLQGQPQHF
few	.	TRBV27	TRBJ1-5	TGTGCCAGCAGTTTGTCAGGGTTGAGCAATCAGCCCCAGCATTTT	CASSLSGLSNQPQHF
.	TRBD1	TRBV4-3	TRBJ1-2	TGCGCCAGCAGCCAATCGCTTGGACAGGCCTATGGCTACACCTTC	CASSQSLGQAYGYTF
.	TRBD1	TRBV2	TRBJ2-1	TGTGCCAGCAGCCAGACAGGGCTTGGTGAGCAGTTCTTC	CASSQTGLGEQFF
.	.	TRBV27	TRBJ1-1	TGTGCCAGCAGCCACCAGTCGGTAGACACGGCGAACACTGAAGCTTTCTTT	CASSHQSVDTANTEAFF
few	TRBD1	TRBV19	TRBJ1-5	TGTGCCAGTAGCCACAGGGGAAAGCCCCAGCATTTT	CASSHRGKPQHF
.	TRBD1	TRBV5-6	TRBJ2-1	TGTGCCAGCAGCCCCCTGGACAGGGCCCATGAGCAGTTCTTC	CASSPLDRAHEQFF
.	TRBD1	TRBV9	TRBJ2-5	TGTGCCAGCAGCGTAGACGGGACAGGAGAGACCCAGTACTTC	CASSVDGTGETQYF
.	.	TRBV4-1	TRBJ1-2	TGCGCCAGCAGCCAAGCGCGGCGGGGGAAGGACTATGGCTACACCTTC	CASSQARRGKDYGYTF
.	.	TRBV20-1	TRBJ1-2	TGCAGTGCTAGGACGCGGGAAGGCTACACCTTC	CSARTREGYTF
.	TRBD1	TRBV19	TRBJ2-6	TGTGCCAGTAGGCAGGGGGCCCGCTCTGGGGCCAACGTCCTGACTTTC	CASRQGARSGANVLTF
.	.	TRBV6-5	TRBJ1-2	TGTGCCAGCAGTCCGCATGGCCAAGCTAACTATGGCTACACCTTC	CASSPHGQANYGYTF
.	.	TRBV7-5	TRBJ1-1	TGTGCCAGAAGCCCTTGCAGGGACACTGAAGCTTTCTTT	CARSPCRDTEAFF
few	TRBD2	TRBV19	TRBJ2-7	TGTGCCAGTAGTATTATGGGACTAGCTGTCCACGAGCAGTACTTC	CASSIMGLAVHEQYF
.	.	TRBV27	TRBJ2-3	TGTGCCAGCAGTTTTGAGGTCAGCACAGATACGCAGTATTTT	CASSFEVSTDTQYF
.	.	TRBV29-1	TRBJ2-7	TGCAGCGTTGGTCGCGGGGACCGCGGCAACGAGCAGTACTTC	CSVGRGDRGNEQYF
once	TRBD1	TRBV11-1	TRBJ1-5	TGTGCCAGCAGCTTATTCAGGACAGGGTTTGGTCCGGGACAGCCCCAGCATTTT	CASSLFRTGFGPGQPQHF
once	.	TRBV5-1	TRBJ1-1	TGCGCCAGCAGCTACGTACCGGGGGACACTGAAGCTTTCTTT	CASSYVPGDTEAFF
.	.	TRBV11-3	TRBJ2-1	TGTGCCAGCAGCTTTTCAACGGGATGGCCCTACAATGAGCAGTTCTTC	CASSFSTGWPYNEQFF
.	TRBD2	TRBV4-1	TRBJ2-7	TGCGCCAGCAGCCAAGGTCGGCTAGCGGGAGGCCCGAGAGACTACGAGCAGTACTTC	CASSQGRLAGGPRDYEQYF
.	.	TRBV2	TRBJ1-2	TGTGCCAGCAGTCCCCGGACAGCCTATGGCTACACCTTC	CASSPRTAYGYTF
.	.	TRBV2	TRBJ2-7	TGTGCCAGCAGTGAACTCTACGAGCAGTACTTC	CASSELYEQYF
.	.	TRBV28	TRBJ2-7	TGTGCCAGCACCTCACTTACCTACGAGCAGTACTTC	CASTSLTYEQYF
.	TRBD1	TRBV9	TRBJ2-7	TGTGCCAGCAGCCCTACAGGGGGCGCCGGCTACGAGCAGTACTTC	CASSPTGGAGYEQYF
.	.	TRBV4-1	TRBJ2-7	TGCGCCAGCAGCCAAGATAGGAAGGGACTTTCCCCCTACGAGCAGTACTTC	CASSQDRKGLSPYEQYF
.	.	TRBV7-9	TRBJ2-1	TGTGCCAGCAGCTTAAGCTTCTCCTACAATGAGCAGTTCTTC	CASSLSFSYNEQFF
.	.	TRBV6-5	TRBJ2-2	TGTGCCAGCAGTTATCGGACCGGGGAGCTGTTTTTT	CASSYRTGELFF